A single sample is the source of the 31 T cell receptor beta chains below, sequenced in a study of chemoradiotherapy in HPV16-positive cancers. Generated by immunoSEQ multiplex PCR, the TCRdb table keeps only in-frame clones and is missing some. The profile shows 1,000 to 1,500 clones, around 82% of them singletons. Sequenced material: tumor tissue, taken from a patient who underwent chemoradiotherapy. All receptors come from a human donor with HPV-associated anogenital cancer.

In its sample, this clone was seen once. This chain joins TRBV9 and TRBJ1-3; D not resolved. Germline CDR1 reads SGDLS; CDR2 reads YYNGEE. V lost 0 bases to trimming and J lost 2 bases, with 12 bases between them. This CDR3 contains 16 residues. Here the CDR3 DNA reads TGTGCCAGCAGCGTAGGGAAGGCGGCCCCTGGAAACACCATATATTTT. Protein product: CASSVGKAAPGNTIYF.

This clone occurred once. The CDR3 is CASSLSSASWNSYEQYF. The DNA of the CDR3 is TGTGCCAGTAGTTTATCTAGCGCGAGCTGGAACTCCTACGAGCAGTACTTC. This chain uses TRBV19 with TRBJ2-7, with D possibly TRBD2 on 6 matching bases. CDR3 length: 17 amino acids. V lost 5 bases, J lost 0 bases, and 20 bases lay in between. The V gene's germline CDR1 is LNHDA and CDR2 SQIVND (reference sequence).

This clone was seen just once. CDR3 protein: CASIRRQGSGEKLFF. In DNA form, the CDR3 reads TGCGCCAGCATCCGACGGCAGGGTAGTGGAGAAAAACTGTTTTTT. The chain is built from TRBV4-1 and TRBJ1-4, with D maybe TRBD1 (5 bases). Per the germline V gene, CDR1 is MGHRA and CDR2 is YSYEKL. The ends were cut back, 7 bases at V and 8 bases at J, with 20 bases in the middle. The CDR3 has 15 amino acids.

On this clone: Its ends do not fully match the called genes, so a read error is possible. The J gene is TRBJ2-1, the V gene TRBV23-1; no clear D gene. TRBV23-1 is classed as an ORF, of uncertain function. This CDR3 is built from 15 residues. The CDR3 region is CAGSQSLRPSDEQFF. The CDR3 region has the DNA TGCGCCGGCAGTCAAAGTCTACGGCCCTCGGATGAGCAGTTCTTC.

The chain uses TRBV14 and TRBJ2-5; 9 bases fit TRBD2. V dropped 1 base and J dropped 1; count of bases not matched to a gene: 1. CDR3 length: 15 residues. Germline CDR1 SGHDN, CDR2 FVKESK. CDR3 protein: CASSQGLAVQETQYF. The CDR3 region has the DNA TGTGCCAGCAGCCAAGGACTAGCGGTCCAAGAGACCCAGTACTTC.

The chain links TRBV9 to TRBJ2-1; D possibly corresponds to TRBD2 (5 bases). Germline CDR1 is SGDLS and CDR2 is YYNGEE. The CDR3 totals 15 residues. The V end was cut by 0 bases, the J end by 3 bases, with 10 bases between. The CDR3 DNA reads TGTGCCAGCAGCGTAGGAGCGGACGGCTACAATGAGCAGTTCTTC. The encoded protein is CASSVGADGYNEQFF.

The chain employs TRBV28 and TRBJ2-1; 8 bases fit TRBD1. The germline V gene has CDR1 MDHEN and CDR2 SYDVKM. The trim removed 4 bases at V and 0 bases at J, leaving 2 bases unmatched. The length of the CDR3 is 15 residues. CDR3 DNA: TGTGCCAGCAGTTATGGGACAGGCTCCTACAATGAGCAGTTCTTC. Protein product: CASSYGTGSYNEQFF. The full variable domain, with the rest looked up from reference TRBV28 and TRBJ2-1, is DVKVTQSSRYLVKRTGEKVFLECVQDMDHENMFWYRQDPGLGLRLIYFSYDVKMKEKGDIPEGYSVSREKKERFSLILESASTNQTSMYLCASSYGTGSYNEQFFGPGTRLTVL.

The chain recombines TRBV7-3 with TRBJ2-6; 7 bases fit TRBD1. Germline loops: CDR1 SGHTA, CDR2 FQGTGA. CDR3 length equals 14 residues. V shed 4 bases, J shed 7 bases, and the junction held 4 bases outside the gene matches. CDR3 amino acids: CASSSTGIANVLTF. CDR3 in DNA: TGTGCCAGCAGCTCGACAGGGATAGCCAACGTCCTGACTTTC.

CDR3 DNA: TGCGCCAGCAGCTTGACAGGGACCCCCTACGAGCAGTACTTC. This sequence encodes CASSLTGTPYEQYF. V gene TRBV5-1 combines with J gene TRBJ2-7; the D gene is possibly TRBD1 (6 bases). Looked up from germline, CDR1 is SGHRS and CDR2 is YFSETQ. The V end was cut by 1 base, the J end by 2 bases, with 10 bases between. The CDR3 totals 14 residues.

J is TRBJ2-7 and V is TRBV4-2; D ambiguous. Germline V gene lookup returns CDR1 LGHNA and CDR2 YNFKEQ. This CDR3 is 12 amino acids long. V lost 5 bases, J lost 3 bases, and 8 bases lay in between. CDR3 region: CASSWPGYEQYF. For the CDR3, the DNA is TGTGCCAGCAGCTGGCCGGGCTACGAGCAGTACTTC.

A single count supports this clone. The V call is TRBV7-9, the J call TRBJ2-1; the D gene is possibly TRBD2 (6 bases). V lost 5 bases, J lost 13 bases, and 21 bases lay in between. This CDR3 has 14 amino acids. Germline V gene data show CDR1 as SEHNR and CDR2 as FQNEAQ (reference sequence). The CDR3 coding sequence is TGTGCCAGCAGCCCGGAGGAGGGTAAATCTGTCCAGTTCTTC. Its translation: CASSPEEGKSVQFF.

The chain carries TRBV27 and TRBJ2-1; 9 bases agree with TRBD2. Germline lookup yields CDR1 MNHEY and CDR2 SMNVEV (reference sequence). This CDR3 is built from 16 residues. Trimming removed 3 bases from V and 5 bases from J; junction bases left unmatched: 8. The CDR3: CASSLNSGSTDNEQFF. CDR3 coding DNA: TGTGCCAGCAGTTTGAATAGCGGGAGTACCGACAATGAGCAGTTCTTC.

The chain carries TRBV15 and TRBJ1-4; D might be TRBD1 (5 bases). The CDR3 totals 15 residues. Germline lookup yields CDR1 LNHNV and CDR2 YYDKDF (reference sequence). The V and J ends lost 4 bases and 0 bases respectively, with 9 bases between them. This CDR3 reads CATSNDRTTNEKLFF. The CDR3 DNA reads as TGTGCCACCAGCAATGACAGAACAACTAATGAAAAACTGTTTTTT.

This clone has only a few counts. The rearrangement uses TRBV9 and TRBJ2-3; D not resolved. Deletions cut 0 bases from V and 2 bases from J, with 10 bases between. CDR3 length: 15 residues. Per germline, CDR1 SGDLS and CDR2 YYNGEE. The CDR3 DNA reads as TGTGCCAGCAGCGTAGGAGGCAACCCCACAGATACGCAGTATTTT. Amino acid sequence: CASSVGGNPTDTQYF. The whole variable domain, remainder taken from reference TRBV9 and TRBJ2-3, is DSGVTQTPKHLITATGQRVTLRCSPRSGDLSVYWYQQSLDQGLQFLIQYYNGEERAKGNILERFSAQQFPDLHSELNLSSLELGDSALYFCASSVGGNPTDTQYFGPGTRLTVL.

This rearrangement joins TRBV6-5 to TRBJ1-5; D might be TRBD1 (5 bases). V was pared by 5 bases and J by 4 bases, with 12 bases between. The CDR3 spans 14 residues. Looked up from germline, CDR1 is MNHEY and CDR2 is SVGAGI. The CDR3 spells CASSPGPINQPQHF. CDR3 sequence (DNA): TGTGCCAGCAGTCCGGGACCGATAAATCAGCCCCAGCATTTT.

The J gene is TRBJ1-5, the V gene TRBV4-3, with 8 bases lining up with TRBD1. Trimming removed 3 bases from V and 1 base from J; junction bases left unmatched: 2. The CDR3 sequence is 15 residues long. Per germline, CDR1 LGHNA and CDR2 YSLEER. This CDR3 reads CASSHGQGSNQPQHF. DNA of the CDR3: TGCGCCAGCAGCCACGGACAGGGAAGCAATCAGCCCCAGCATTTT.

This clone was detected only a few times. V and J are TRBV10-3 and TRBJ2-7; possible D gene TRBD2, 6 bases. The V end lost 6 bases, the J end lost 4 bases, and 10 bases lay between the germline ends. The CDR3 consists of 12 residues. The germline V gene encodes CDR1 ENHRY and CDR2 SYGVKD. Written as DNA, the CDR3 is TGTGCCATCAGCGAGCGGGCTTACGAGCAGTACTTC. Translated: CAISERAYEQYF.

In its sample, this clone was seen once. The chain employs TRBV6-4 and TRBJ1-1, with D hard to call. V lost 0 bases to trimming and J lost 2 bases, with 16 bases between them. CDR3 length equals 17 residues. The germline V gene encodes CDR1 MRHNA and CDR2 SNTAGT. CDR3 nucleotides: TGTGCCAGCAGTGACTCTAAACGGCATCCCCGAAACACTGAAGCTTTCTTT. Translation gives CASSDSKRHPRNTEAFF.

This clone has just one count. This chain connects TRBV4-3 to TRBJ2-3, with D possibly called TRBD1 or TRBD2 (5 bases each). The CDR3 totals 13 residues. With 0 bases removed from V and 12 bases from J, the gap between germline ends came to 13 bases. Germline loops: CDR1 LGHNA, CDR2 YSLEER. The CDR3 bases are TGCGCCAGCAGCCAAGATAGGGACCAAAGTCAGTATTTT. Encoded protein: CASSQDRDQSQYF.

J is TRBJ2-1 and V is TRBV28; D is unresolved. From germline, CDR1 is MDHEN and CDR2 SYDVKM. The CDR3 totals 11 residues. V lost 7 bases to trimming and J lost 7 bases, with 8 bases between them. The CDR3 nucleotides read TGTGCCAGCATGATAGGGAATGAGCAGTTCTTC. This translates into CASMIGNEQFF.

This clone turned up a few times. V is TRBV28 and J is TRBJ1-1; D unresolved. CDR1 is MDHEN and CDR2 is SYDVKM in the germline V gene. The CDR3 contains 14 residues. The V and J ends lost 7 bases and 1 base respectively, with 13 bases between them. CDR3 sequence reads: CASTEDGKNTEAFF. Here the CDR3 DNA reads TGTGCCAGCACCGAGGACGGGAAGAACACTGAAGCTTTCTTT.

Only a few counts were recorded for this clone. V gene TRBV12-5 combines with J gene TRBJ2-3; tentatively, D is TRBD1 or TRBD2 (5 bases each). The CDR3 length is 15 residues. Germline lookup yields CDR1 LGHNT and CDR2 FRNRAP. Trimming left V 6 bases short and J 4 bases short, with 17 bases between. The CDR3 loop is CASGDSGQYADTQYF. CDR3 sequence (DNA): TGTGCTAGTGGCGATTCGGGGCAGTATGCAGATACGCAGTATTTT.

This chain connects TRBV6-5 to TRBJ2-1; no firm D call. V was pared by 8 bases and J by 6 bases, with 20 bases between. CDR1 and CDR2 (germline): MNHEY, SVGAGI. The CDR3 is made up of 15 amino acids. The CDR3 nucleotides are TGTGCCAGCCGCTCGAGCGACCTCAAAGTCAATGAGCAGTTCTTC. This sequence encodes CASRSSDLKVNEQFF.

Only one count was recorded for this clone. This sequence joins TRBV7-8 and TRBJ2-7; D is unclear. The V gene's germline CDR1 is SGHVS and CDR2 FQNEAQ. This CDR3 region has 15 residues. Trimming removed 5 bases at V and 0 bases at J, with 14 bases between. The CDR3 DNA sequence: TGTGCCAGCAGCCCCACCTCGACCCTCTCCTACGAGCAGTACTTC. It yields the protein CASSPTSTLSYEQYF.

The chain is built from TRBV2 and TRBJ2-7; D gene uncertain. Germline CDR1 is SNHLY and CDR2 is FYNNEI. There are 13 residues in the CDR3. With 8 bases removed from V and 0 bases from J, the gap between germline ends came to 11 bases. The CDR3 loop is CASHDFGSYEQYF. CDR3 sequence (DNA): TGTGCCAGCCATGATTTTGGCTCCTACGAGCAGTACTTC.

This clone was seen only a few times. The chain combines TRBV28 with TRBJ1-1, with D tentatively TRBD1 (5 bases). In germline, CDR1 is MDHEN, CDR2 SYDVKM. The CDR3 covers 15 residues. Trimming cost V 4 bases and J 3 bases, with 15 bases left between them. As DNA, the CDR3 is TGTGCCAGCAGTTCTACCCTGCAGGGCTACACTGAAGCTTTCTTT. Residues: CASSSTLQGYTEAFF.

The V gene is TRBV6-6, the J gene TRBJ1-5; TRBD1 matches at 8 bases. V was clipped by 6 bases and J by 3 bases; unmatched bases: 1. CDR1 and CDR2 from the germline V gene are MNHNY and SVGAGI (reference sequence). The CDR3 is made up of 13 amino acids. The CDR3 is CASRGQDNQPQHF. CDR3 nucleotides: TGTGCCAGCAGGGGACAGGACAATCAGCCCCAGCATTTT.

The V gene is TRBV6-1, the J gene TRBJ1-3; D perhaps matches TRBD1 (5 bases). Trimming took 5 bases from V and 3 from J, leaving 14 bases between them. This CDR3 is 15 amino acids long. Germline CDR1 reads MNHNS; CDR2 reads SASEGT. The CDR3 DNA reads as TGTGCCAGCAGTAGGACTCGGGGGTTTGGAAACACCATATATTTT. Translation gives CASSRTRGFGNTIYF.

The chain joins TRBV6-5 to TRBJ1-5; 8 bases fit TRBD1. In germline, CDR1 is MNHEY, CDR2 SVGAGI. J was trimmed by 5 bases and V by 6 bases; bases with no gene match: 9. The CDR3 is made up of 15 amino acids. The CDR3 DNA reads TGTGCCAGCAGCCTCGACAGGGGATGGGATCAGCCCCAGCATTTT. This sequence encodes CASSLDRGWDQPQHF.

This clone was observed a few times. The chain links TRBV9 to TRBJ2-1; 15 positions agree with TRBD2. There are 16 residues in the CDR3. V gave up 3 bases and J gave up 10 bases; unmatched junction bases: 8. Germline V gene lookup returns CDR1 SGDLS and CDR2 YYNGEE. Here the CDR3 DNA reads TGTGCCAGCAGCGAGGGGACTAGCGGGGGGTTTGGGGAGCAGTTCTTC. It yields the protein CASSEGTSGGFGEQFF.

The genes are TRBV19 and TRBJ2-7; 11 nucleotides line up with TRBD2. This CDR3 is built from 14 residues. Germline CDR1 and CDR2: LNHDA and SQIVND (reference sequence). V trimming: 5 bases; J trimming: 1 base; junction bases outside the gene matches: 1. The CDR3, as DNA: TGTGCCAGTAGTGGGACTAGCGGATCCTACGAGCAGTACTTC. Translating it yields CASSGTSGSYEQYF. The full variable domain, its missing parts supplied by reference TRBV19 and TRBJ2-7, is DGGITQSPKYLFRKEGQNVTLSCEQNLNHDAMYWYRQDPGQGLRLIYYSQIVNDFQKGDIAEGYSVSREKKESFPLTVTSAQKNPTAFYLCASSGTSGSYEQYFGPGTRLTVT.